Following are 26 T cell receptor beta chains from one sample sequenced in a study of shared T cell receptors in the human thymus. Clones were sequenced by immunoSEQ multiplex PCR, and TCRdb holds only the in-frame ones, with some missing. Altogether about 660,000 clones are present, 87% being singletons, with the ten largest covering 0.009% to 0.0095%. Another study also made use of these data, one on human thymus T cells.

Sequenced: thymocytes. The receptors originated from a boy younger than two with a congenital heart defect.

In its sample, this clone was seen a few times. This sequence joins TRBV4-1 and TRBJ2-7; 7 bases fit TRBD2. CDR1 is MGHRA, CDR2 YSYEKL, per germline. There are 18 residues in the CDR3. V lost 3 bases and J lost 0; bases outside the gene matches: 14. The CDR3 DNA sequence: TGCGCCAGCAGCCACCCCCCGGGAGGCCGCCTCCCCTCCTACGAGCAGTACTTC. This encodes CASSHPPGGRLPSYEQYF.

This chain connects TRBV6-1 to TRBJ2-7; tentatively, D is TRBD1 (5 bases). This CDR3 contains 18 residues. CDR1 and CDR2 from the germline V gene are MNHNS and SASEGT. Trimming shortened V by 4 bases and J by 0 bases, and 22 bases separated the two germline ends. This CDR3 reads CASSGGARPFYFSYEQYF. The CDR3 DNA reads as TGTGCCAGCAGTGGGGGCGCAAGACCGTTCTATTTCTCCTACGAGCAGTACTTC.

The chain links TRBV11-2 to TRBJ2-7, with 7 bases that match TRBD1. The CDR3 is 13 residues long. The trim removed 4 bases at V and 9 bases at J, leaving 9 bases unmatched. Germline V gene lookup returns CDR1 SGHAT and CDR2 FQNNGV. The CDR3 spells CASSSGGRGPQYF. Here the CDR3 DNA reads TGTGCCAGCAGCTCAGGGGGAAGGGGGCCGCAGTACTTC. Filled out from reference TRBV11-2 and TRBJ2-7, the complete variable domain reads EAGVAQSPRYKIIEKRQSVAFWCNPISGHATLYWYQQILGQGPKLLIQFQNNGVVDDSQLPKDRFSAERLKGVDSTLKIQPAKLEDSAVYLCASSSGGRGPQYFGPGTRLTVT.

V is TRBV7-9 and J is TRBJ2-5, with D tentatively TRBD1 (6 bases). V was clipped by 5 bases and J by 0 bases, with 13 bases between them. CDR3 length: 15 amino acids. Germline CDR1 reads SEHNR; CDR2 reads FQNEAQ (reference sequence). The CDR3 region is CASSLWAGDQETQYF. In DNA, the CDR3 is TGTGCCAGCAGCCTGTGGGCAGGGGACCAAGAGACCCAGTACTTC.

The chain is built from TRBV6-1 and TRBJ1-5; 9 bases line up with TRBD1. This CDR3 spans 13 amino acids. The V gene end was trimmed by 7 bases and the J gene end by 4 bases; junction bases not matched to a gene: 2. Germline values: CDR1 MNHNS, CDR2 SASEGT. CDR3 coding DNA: TGTGCCAGCATGACAGGGGGGAATCAGCCCCAGCATTTT. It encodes CASMTGGNQPQHF.

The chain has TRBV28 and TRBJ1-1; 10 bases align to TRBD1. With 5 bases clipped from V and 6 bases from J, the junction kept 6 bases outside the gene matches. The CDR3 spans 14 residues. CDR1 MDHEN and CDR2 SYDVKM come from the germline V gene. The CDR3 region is CASSLGQGVPEAFF. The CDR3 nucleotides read TGTGCCAGCAGTCTCGGACAGGGGGTCCCTGAAGCTTTCTTT.

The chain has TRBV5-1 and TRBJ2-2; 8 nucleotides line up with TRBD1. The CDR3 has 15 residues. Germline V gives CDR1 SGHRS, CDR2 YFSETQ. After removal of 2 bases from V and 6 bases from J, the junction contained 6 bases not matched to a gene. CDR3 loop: CASSFGTTGAGELFF. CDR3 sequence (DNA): TGCGCCAGCAGCTTCGGTACGACAGGGGCCGGGGAGCTGTTTTTT.

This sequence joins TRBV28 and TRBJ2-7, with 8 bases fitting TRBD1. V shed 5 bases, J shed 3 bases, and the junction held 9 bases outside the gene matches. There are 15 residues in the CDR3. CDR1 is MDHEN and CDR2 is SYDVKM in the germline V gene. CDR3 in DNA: TGTGCCAGCAGTCCCGCCGACAGGGGTAACTACGAGCAGTACTTC. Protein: CASSPADRGNYEQYF.

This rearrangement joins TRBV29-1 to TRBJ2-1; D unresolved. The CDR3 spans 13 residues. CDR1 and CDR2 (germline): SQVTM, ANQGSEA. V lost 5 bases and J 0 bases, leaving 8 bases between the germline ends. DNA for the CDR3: TGCAGCGTTCGTTTAAACTCCTACAATGAGCAGTTCTTC. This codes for CSVRLNSYNEQFF.

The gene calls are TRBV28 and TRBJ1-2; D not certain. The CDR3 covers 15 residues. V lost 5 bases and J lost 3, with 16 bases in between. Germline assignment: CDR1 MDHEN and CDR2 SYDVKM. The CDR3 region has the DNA TGTGCCAGCAGTGAGGGTAAGGAAGCCCACTATGGCTACACCTTC. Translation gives CASSEGKEAHYGYTF.

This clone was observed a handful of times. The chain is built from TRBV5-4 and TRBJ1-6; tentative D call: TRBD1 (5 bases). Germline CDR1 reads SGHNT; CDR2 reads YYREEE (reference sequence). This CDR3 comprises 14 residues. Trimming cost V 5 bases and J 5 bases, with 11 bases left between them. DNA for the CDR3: TGTGCCAGCAGACCAACCAGGGATAATTCACCCCTCCACTTT. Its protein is CASRPTRDNSPLHF. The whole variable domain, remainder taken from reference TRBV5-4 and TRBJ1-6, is ETGVTQSPTHLIKTRGQQVTLRCSSQSGHNTVSWYQQALGQGPQFIFQYYREEENGRGNFPPRFSGLQFPNYSSELNVNALELDDSALYLCASRPTRDNSPLHFGNGTRLTVT.

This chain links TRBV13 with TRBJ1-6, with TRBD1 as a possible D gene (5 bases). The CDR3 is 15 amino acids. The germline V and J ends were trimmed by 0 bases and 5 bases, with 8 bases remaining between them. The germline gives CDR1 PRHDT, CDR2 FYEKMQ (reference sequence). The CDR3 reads CASSLGGPHNSPLHF. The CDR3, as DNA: TGTGCCAGCAGCTTAGGGGGGCCCCATAATTCACCCCTCCACTTT. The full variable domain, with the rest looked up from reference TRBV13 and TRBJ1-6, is AAGVIQSPRHLIKEKRETATLKCYPIPRHDTVYWYQQGPGQDPQFLISFYEKMQSDKGSIPDRFSAQQFSDYHSELNMSSLELGDSALYFCASSLGGPHNSPLHFGNGTRLTVT.

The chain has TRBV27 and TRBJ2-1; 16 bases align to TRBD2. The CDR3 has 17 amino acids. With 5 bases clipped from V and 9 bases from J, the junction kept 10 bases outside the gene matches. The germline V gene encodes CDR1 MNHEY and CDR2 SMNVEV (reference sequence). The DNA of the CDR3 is TGTGCCAGCAGTCCGAAGAGCGGGACTAGCGGGAGGGTTGAGCAGTTCTTC. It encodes CASSPKSGTSGRVEQFF.

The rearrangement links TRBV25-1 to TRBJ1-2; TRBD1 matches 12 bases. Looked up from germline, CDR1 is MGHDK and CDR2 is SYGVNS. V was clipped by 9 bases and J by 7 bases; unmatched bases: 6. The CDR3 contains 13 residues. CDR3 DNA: TGTGCCAGTTCCGGGACAGGGGGCTCTGGCTACACCTTC. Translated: CASSGTGGSGYTF.

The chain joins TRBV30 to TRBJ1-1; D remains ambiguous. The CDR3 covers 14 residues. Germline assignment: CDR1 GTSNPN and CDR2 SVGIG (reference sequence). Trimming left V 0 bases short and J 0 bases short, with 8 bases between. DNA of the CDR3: TGTGCCTGGAGTGTCCCGGAGATGAACACTGAAGCTTTCTTT. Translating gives CAWSVPEMNTEAFF. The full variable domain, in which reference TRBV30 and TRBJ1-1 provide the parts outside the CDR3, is SQTIHQWPATLVQPVGSPLSLECTVEGTSNPNLYWYRQAAGRGLQLLFYSVGIGQISSEVPQNLSASRPQDRQFILSSKKLLLSDSGFYLCAWSVPEMNTEAFFGQGTRLTVV.

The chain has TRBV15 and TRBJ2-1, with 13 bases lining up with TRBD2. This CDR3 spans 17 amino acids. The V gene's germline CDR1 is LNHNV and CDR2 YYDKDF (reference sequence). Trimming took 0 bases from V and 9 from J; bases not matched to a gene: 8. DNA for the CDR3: TGTGCCACCAGCAGAGATCTTCCCAGACTAGCGGGAGGTGAGCAGTTCTTC. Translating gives CATSRDLPRLAGGEQFF.

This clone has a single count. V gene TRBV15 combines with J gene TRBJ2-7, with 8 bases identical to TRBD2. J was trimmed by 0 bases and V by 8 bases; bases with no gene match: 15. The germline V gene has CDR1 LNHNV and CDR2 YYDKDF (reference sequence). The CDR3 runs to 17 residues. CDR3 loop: CATGPPAGGITSYEQYF. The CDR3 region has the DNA TGTGCCACCGGCCCTCCTGCGGGGGGAATAACCTCCTACGAGCAGTACTTC.

The CDR3 loop is CASSFYPGQGHDTQYF. CDR3 DNA sequence: TGTGCCAGCAGCTTTTATCCGGGACAGGGGCACGATACGCAGTATTTT. The chain employs TRBV5-6 and TRBJ2-3; TRBD1 aligns across 10 bases. Germline V CDR1 and CDR2: SGHDT, YYEEEE. Trimming removed 2 bases from V and 6 bases from J; junction bases left unmatched: 9. This CDR3 is 16 amino acids long.

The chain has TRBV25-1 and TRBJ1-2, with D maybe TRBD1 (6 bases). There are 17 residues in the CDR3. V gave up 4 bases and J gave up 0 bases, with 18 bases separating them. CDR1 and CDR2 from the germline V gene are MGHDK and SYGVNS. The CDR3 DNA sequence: TGTGCCAGCAGTGGATCATTACAGGGCAGGGCTAACTATGGCTACACCTTC. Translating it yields CASSGSLQGRANYGYTF.

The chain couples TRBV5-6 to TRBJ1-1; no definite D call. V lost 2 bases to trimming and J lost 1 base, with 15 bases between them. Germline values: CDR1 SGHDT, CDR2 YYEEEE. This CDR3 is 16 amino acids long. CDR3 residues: CASSFRHINPNTEAFF. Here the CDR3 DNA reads TGTGCCAGCAGCTTCAGGCACATAAACCCGAACACTGAAGCTTTCTTT.

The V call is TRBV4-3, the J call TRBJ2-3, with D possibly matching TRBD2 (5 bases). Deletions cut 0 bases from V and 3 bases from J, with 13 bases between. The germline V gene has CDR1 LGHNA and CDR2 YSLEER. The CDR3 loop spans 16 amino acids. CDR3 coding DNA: TGCGCCAGCAGCCAAGACGACACGGGGAATACAGATACGCAGTATTTT. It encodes CASSQDDTGNTDTQYF.

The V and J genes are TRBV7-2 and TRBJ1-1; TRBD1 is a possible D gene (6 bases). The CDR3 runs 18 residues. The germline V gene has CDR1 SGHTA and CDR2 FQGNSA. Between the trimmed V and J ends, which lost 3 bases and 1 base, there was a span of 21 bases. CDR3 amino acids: CASSFRDRGGRENTEAFF. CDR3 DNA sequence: TGTGCCAGCAGCTTTAGGGACCGGGGGGGCAGGGAGAACACTGAAGCTTTCTTT.

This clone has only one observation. CDR3 loop: CSVSASEYYEQYF. CDR3 nucleotide sequence: TGCAGCGTTTCTGCCTCCGAGTACTACGAGCAGTACTTC. The J gene is TRBJ2-7, the V gene TRBV29-1; no definite D call. The CDR3 runs 13 residues. Between the trimmed V and J ends, which lost 5 bases and 3 bases, there was a span of 14 bases. Germline CDR1 and CDR2: SQVTM and ANQGSEA.

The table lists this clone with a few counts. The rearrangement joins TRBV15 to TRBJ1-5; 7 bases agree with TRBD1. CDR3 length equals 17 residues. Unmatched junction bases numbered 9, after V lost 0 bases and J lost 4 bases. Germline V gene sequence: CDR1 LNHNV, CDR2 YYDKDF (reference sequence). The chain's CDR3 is CATSREARDSANQPQHF. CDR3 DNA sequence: TGTGCCACCAGCAGAGAGGCCCGGGACAGCGCTAATCAGCCCCAGCATTTT.

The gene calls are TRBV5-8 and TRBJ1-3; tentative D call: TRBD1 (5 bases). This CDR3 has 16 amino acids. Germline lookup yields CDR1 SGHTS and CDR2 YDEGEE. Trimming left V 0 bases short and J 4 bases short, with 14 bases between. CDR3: CASSLALGARGNTIYF. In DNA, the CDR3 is TGTGCCAGCAGCTTGGCCTTAGGGGCGCGAGGAAACACCATATATTTT.

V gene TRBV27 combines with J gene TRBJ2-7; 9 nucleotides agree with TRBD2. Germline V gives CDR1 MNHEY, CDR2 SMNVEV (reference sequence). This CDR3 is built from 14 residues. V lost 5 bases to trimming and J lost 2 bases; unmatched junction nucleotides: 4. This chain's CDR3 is CASSAGLATYEQYF. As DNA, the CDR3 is TGTGCCAGCAGTGCGGGACTAGCCACCTACGAGCAGTACTTC.